The table lists the clone carrying this T cell receptor (beta chain) with a few counts. Its cognate antigen is unknown. V was shortened by 3 bases and J by 0 bases, with 11 bases between the two germline ends. Per germline, CDR1 DFQATT and CDR2 SNEGSKA (reference sequence). CDR3 length: 15 residues. The data belong to a study of early T cells in non-severe SARS-CoV-2 infection. Study-level information: From unsorted whole blood, bulk RNA was sequenced, and the chains remained unpaired.

Unique molecular identifiers were attached to individual cDNA molecules. TCRdb itself ran the 5' RACE reads through MiXCR, one entry per CDR3 protein. This table has some 57,000 distinct CDR3 sequences, more than 9% appearing once. Broader study findings: CD4 and private specificities were missed by VDJdb matching, which favored anti-spike CD8 responses.

Sequencing input: whole blood. The gene calls are TRBV20-1 and TRBJ1-4; no firm D call. The sequence was obtained from an adult who was a healthcare worker with PCR-confirmed SARS-CoV-2 infection or an uninfected control (not recorded which). The CDR3 DNA is TGCAGTGCTAGCGCAGACTTTGCAACTAATGAAAAACTGTTTTTT. It specifies CSASADFATNEKLFF.